This record concerns one T cell receptor (beta chain) sequence. The CDR3 covers 15 residues. The V segment lost 1 base and the J segment 6 bases; nucleotides outside the gene matches: 2. CDR1 and CDR2 from the germline V gene are SGHTA and FQGNSA. The data were produced by immunoSEQ multiplex PCR, yet TCRdb's version contains in-frame clones alone and is incomplete. Of about 68,000 clones listed, about 89% are singletons. The data derive from a study of T cell changes during pregnancy in multiple sclerosis. Material: peripheral blood, obtained in the second trimester of pregnancy. The receptor was derived from a female donor with multiple sclerosis, enrolled in a pregnancy study. The chain uses TRBV7-2 and TRBJ1-6, with 8 nucleotides matching TRBD1. The CDR3 loop reads CASSLGDRSNSPLHF. Written as DNA, the CDR3 is TGTGCCAGCAGCTTAGGGGACAGGAGTAATTCACCCCTCCACTTT.